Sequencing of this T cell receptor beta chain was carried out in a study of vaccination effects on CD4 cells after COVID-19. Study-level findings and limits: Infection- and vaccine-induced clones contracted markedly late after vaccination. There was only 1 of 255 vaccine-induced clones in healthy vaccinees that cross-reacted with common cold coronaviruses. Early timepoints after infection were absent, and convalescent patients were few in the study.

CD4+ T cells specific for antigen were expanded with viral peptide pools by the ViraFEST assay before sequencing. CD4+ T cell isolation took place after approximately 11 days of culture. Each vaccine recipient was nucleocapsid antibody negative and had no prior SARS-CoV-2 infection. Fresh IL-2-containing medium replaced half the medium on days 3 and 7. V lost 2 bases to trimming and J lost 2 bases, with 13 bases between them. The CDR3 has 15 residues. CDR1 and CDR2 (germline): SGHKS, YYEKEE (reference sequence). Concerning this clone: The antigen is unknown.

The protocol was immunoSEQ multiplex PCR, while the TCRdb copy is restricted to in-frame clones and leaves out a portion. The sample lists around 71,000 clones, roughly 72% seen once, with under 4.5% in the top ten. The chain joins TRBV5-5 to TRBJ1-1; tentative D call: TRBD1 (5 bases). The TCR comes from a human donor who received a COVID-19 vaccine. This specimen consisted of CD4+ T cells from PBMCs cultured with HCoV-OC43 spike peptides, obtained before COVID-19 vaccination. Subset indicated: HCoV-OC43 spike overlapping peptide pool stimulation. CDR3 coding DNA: TGTGCCAGCAGCTTTAGGGACTCCTCCAACACTGAAGCTTTCTTT. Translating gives CASSFRDSSNTEAFF.